The 4 T cell receptor beta chains below come from one sample, sequenced in a study of response to subunit inactivated influenza vaccine. Via MiXCR, TCRdb re-called the RT-PCR reads, giving one row per CDR3 protein. The data hold about 540,000 distinct CDR3 sequences, with around a quarter observed a single time. These records were also assigned to another study, of T cells expressing NK-cell markers. That source notes: Researchers built TCR beta cDNA using 5'RACE template switching with UMIs.

The sequencing used CD4+ T cells sorted from PBMCs, collected approximately 12 days after vaccination. These receptors came from a man aged 45 to 65 who received an inactivated influenza vaccine.

This clonotype was counted only a few times. The gene calls are TRBV7-8 and TRBJ2-2; 10 bases map to TRBD1. The ends lost 4 bases at V and 5 bases at J; junction bases unmatched: 13. Per germline, CDR1 SGHVS and CDR2 FQNEAQ. CDR3 length: 18 residues. CDR3 sequence (DNA): TGTGCCAGCAGCTCCCGGGACAGGGGTTCTATGAGGACCGGGGAGCTGTTTTTT. Translating it yields CASSSRDRGSMRTGELFF.

V is TRBV12-3 or TRBV12-4 and J is TRBJ2-7; tentative D call: TRBD1 (5 bases). This CDR3 spans 15 amino acids. V dropped 5 bases and J dropped 2 bases, with 16 bases sitting between them. The CDR3 region has the DNA TGTGCCAGCAGTATCGACAGATTGGTCGCCTACGAGCAGTACTTC. Translated: CASSIDRLVAYEQYF.

Only a few counts were recorded for this clonotype. This chain links TRBV14 with TRBJ2-1; D is uncertain. V gave up 0 bases and J gave up 14 bases, with 11 bases separating them. CDR3 length equals 12 residues. Looked up from germline, CDR1 is SGHDN and CDR2 is FVKESK. The CDR3 nucleotides read TGTGCCAGCAGCCAAGAGTACAGAAGGGAGTTCTTC. This codes for CASSQEYRREFF.

This clonotype occurred a few times. The chain is built from TRBV4-2 and TRBJ2-1, with TRBD2 matching over 9 bases. This CDR3 spans 20 amino acids. Germline V gene lookup returns CDR1 LGHNA and CDR2 YNFKEQ. V was clipped by 0 bases and J by 5 bases; unmatched bases: 17. The CDR3: CASSQDRADYSGRSHNEQFF. The CDR3 DNA reads as TGTGCCAGCAGCCAAGATCGGGCCGATTATAGCGGGAGATCCCACAATGAGCAGTTCTTC.